The source of this T cell receptor (beta chain) is a study of identical twins. TCRdb reprocessed the 5' RACE reads with MiXCR, giving one entry per CDR3 protein. The sample includes a few hundred thousand distinct CDR3 sequences, nearly 10% of them seen just once. Points from the study as a whole: Out-of-frame alpha sequences common to twins exhibited an excess of low generation probability. There were fewer insertions in abundant cord blood beta clonotypes, but memory repertoires showed no such pattern.

Healthy Caucasians made up all donors. This clonotype has a handful of counts. Its antigen is unknown. CDR3 length: 16 residues. V lost 5 bases and J 0 bases, leaving 11 bases between the germline ends. The same data also contributed to another study, on yellow fever vaccine responses in identical twins.

The sequenced sample was PBMCs. This receptor was identified in a woman aged 18-29 years in good health. V usage is TRBV12-3 or TRBV12-4 and J usage is TRBJ2-6, with a possible D match to TRBD1 (5 bases). CDR3 coding DNA: TGTGCCAGCAGTATATACAGGAACTCTGGGGCCAACGTCCTGACTTTC. Its translation is CASSIYRNSGANVLTF.